This TCR beta chain stems from a study of low-dose radiotherapy and immunotherapy resistance in tumors. Indicated time point: before trial treatment. Ten or more counts support this clonotype. Alpha and beta chains were covered, as first-strand cDNA relied on TRAV- and TRBV-specific primers. TCR amplification involved around 22 PCR cycles with a constant-region primer and V-primer adapter. Using its own MiXCR run on the reads, TCRdb lists one record per CDR3 protein. The sample shows some 82,000 distinct CDR3 sequences, approximately 20% of them seen only once. Germline CDR1 and CDR2: SGHTA and FQGNSA. The CDR3 runs 17 residues. The V and J ends lost 5 bases and 8 bases, in that order; junction bases with no gene match: 10.

The sequences come from PBMCs, collected before treatment. The origin of this receptor is a male donor with prostate cancer. V usage is TRBV7-2 and J usage is TRBJ2-1, with 15 nucleotides matching TRBD2. For the CDR3, the DNA is TGTGCCAGCAGCCAGGGGACTAGCGGGGGGTTGACGGATGAGCAGTTCTTC. Its translation: CASSQGTSGGLTDEQFF. The variable domain in full, with the rest retrieved from reference TRBV7-2 and TRBJ2-1, is GAGVSQSPSNKVTEKGKDVELRCDPISGHTALYWYRQSLGQGLEFLIYFQGNSAPDKSGLPSDRFSAERTGGSVSTLTIQRTQQEDSAVYLCASSQGTSGGLTDEQFFGPGTRLTVL.